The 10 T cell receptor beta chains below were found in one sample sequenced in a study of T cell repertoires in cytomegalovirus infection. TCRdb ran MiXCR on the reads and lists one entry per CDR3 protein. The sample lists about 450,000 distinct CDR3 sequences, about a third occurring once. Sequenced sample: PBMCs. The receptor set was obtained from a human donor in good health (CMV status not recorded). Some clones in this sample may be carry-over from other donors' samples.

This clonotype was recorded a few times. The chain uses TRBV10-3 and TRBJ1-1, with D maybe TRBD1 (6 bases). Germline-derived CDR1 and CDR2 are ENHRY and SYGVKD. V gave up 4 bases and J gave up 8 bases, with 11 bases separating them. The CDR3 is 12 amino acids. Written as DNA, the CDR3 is TGTGCCATCAGTGTAAAGGGGGAGGAAGCTTTCTTT. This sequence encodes CAISVKGEEAFF.

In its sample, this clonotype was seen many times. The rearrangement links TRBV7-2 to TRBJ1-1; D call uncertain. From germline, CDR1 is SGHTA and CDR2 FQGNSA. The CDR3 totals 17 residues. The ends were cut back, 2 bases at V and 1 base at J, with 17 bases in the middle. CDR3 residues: CASSLSGRPEANTEAFF. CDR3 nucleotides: TGTGCCAGCAGCTTATCCGGCCGGCCAGAAGCGAACACTGAAGCTTTCTTT.

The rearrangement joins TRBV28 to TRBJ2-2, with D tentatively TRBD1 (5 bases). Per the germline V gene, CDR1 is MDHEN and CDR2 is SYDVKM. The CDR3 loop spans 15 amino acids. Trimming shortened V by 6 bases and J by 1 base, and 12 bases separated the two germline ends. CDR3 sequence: CASSPGHLNTGELFF. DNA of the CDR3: TGTGCCAGCAGCCCAGGGCACCTGAACACCGGGGAGCTGTTTTTT. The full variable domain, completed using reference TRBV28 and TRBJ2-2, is DVKVTQSSRYLVKRTGEKVFLECVQDMDHENMFWYRQDPGLGLRLIYFSYDVKMKEKGDIPEGYSVSREKKERFSLILESASTNQTSMYLCASSPGHLNTGELFFGEGSRLTVL.

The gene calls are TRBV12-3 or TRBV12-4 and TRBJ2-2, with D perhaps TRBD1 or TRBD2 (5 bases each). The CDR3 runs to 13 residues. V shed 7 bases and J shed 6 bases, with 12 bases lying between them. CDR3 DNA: TGTGCCAGCACCCGGGGACCCTCCGGGGAGCTGTTTTTT. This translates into CASTRGPSGELFF.

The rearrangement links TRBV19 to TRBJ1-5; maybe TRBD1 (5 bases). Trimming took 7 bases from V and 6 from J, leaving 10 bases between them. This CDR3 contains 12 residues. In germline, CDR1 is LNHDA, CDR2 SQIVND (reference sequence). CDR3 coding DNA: TGTGCCAGTACCAGGGAGGGTCAGCCCCAGCATTTT. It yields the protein CASTREGQPQHF. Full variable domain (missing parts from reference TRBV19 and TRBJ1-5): DGGITQSPKYLFRKEGQNVTLSCEQNLNHDAMYWYRQDPGQGLRLIYYSQIVNDFQKGDIAEGYSVSREKKESFPLTVTSAQKNPTAFYLCASTREGQPQHFGDGTRLSIL.

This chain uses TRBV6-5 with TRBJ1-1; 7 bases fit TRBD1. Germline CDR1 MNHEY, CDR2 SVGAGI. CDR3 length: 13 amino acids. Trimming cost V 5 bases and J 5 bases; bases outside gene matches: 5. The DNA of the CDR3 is TGTGCCAGCAGTACCACAGGGGTTACTGAAGCTTTCTTT. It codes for CASSTTGVTEAFF.

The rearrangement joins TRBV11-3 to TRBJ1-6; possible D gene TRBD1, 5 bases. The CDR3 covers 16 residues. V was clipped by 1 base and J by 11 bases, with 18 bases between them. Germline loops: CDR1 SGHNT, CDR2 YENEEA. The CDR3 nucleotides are TGTGCCAGCAGCTTAGGGGCAGAACAGGATCAGGCACCCCTCCACTTT. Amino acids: CASSLGAEQDQAPLHF.

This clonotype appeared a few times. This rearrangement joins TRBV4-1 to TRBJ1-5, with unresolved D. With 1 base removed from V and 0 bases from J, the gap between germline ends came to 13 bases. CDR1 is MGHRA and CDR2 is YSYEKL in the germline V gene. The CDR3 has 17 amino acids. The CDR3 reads CASSQVPMTHSNQPQHF. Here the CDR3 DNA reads TGCGCCAGCAGCCAAGTCCCCATGACACATAGCAATCAGCCCCAGCATTTT.

CDR3 DNA sequence: TGCGCCAGCAGCCTCCTGGAATTTTCCCTTTCCTACGAGCAGTACTTC. Its protein is CASSLLEFSLSYEQYF. The genes are TRBV4-1 and TRBJ2-7, with D hard to call. CDR1 and CDR2 (germline): MGHRA, YSYEKL. This CDR3 is built from 16 residues. Trimming took 4 bases from V and 1 from J, leaving 17 bases between them.

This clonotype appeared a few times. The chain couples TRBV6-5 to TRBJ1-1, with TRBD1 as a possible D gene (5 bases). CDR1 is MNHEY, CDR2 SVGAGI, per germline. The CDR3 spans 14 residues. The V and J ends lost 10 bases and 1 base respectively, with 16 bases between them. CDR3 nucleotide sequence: TGTGCCACCTCGACCGGACACAAGAACACTGAAGCTTTCTTT. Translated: CATSTGHKNTEAFF.